What follows is one T cell receptor beta chain and its context. Sequenced by immunoSEQ multiplex PCR; TCRdb stores in-frame clones only, minus some. The sample holds about half a million clones, more than 75% seen once. The donors, all of them Caucasian adults, lived in Nashville, Tennessee. The record originates from a study of shared clonotypes between healthy human individuals. J gave up 8 bases and V 4 bases, and 8 bases lay outside the gene matches. This CDR3 has 16 amino acids. Germline CDR1 and CDR2: SEHNR and FQNEAQ (reference sequence). This sequence joins TRBV7-9 and TRBJ2-1; 13 nucleotides match TRBD2. The TCR comes from a woman between 40 and 55 years old in good health. Some clones in this sample may be carry-over from other donors' samples. Sequenced: PBMCs. The DNA of the CDR3 is TGTGCCAGCAGCTCACTCGGACTAGCGGGAGAGCATGAGCAGTTCTTC. The encoded protein is CASSSLGLAGEHEQFF.